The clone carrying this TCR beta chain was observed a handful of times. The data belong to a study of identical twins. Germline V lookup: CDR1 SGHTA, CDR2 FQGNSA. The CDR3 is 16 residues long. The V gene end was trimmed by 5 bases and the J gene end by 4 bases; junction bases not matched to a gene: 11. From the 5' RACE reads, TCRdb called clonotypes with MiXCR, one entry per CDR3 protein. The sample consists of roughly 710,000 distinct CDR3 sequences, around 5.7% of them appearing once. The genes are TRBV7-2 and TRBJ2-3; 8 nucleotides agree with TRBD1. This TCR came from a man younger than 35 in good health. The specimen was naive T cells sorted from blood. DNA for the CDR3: TGTGCCAGCAGCCCTCCGGACAGGGTTAGGGCAGATACGCAGTATTTT. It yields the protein CASSPPDRVRADTQYF.